The clone carrying this TCR beta chain has only a few counts. Its specificity is unknown. The TCR beta cDNA libraries carried unique molecular identifiers. TCRdb reprocessed the PCR reads via MiXCR and lists one record per CDR3 protein. The profile shows 750,000 to 950,000 distinct CDR3 sequences, approximately 53% of them singletons. The sample comes from a study of post-analysis software for immune sequencing data. For the study at large: Courses of disease covered relapsing-remitting, secondary progressive and progressive-relapsing multiple sclerosis. The study, taken as a whole, reports: Roughly five TRBV segments appeared more often in patients than in controls, and TRBV5-6, TRBV5-1 and TRBV20-1 were among these.

Trimming took off 2 bases at V and 1 base at J, with 5 bases between the two ends. Looked up from germline, CDR1 is DFQATT and CDR2 is SNEGSKA (reference sequence). This CDR3 is 12 amino acids long. Specimen: blood. The genes are TRBV20-1 and TRBJ2-5; D remains unclear. The TCR originated in a girl under 18 with multiple sclerosis. DNA for the CDR3: TGCAGTGCTAGACCTACCCAAGAGACCCAGTACTTC. As protein: CSARPTQETQYF.